This TCR beta chain stems from a study of blood T cell repertoires in COVID-19. Study details: Donors in the United States, Italy and Spain gave samples during acute or convalescent COVID-19. Sources were T cells, B-cell-depleted T cells, or PBMCs; the material itself was cDNA or gDNA.

Per the germline V gene, CDR1 is SGHNT and CDR2 is YYREEE (reference sequence). The V and J ends lost 1 base and 6 bases, in that order; junction bases with no gene match: 4. The CDR3 covers 13 residues. In the study's own analysis: For nucleated cells, counts were estimated from reference gene primer amplification. Profiling relied on immunoSEQ multiplex PCR, and the TCRdb table lists in-frame clones only, not all of them. The DNA was the basis for D and trimming; V, J and clone size are from that table. In the table there are 250,000 to 300,000 clones, roughly nine tenths of which are singletons. The clonotype originates from a man between 50 and 59 years old with acute or convalescent COVID-19. V usage is TRBV5-4 and J usage is TRBJ2-7; 7 bases line up with TRBD2. The sequencing sample was made of peripheral blood. CDR3 loop: CASSLSGGFEQYF. In DNA, the CDR3 is TGTGCCAGCAGCTTGTCGGGAGGATTCGAGCAGTACTTC.